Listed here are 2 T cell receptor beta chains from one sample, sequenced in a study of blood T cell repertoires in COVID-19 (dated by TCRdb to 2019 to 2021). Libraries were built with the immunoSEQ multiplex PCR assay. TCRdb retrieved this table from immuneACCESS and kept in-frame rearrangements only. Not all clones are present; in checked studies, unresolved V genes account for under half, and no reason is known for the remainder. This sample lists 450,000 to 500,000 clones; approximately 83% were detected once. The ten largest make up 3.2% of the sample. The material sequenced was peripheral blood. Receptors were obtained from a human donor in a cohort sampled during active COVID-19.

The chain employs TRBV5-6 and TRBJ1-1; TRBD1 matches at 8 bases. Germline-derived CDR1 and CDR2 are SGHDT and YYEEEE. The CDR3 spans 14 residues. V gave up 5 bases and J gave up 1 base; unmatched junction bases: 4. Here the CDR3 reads CASSLDRGNTEAFF. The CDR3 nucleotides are TGTGCCAGCAGTCTCGACAGGGGGAACACTGAAGCTTTCTTT.

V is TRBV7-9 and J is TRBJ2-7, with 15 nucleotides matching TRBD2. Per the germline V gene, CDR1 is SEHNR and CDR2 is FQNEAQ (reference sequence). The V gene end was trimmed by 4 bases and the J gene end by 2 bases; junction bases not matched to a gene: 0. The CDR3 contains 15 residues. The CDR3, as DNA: TGTGCCAGCAGCTGGACTAGCGGGAGGGCCTACGAGCAGTACTTC. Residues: CASSWTSGRAYEQYF.